These 30 T cell receptor beta chains share one sample of origin, sequenced in a study of Ad26.COV2.S vaccination and SARS-CoV-2 variants (dated by TCRdb to the early 2020s). The meaning of the sample's treatment or condition label: about 20 received Ad26.COV2.S at low or high dose, single or two shots; about five received placebo; per-sample allocation not given. For vaccine and placebo recipients, repertoires were sequenced using samples collected on day 63 after the first injection. Library method: the immunoSEQ multiplex PCR assay. TCRdb obtained this table from immuneACCESS and retained in-frame rearrangements with V and J assigned. These tables miss some clones; where compared with another copy, unresolved V genes account for less than half of the shortfall, and the remainder is unexplained. In this sample the table shows roughly 380,000 clones, roughly 85% of which occur a single time. Roughly 3.5% of the sample is in the top ten clones.

This sample comprised peripheral blood, obtained in a trial of Ad26.COV2.S vaccine versus placebo. These receptors were collected from a person aged 18-65 years who received the Ad26.COV2.S COVID-19 vaccine or a placebo.

The chain carries TRBV20-1 and TRBJ1-5, with D maybe TRBD1 (5 bases). Germline CDR1 is DFQATT and CDR2 is SNEGSKA (reference sequence). This CDR3 has 14 amino acids. V shed 3 bases and J shed 6 bases, with 15 bases lying between them. As DNA, the CDR3 is TGCAGTGCTAGTTACCAGGGAGACGGTCAGCCCCAGCATTTT. This codes for CSASYQGDGQPQHF.

The genes are TRBV6-5 and TRBJ2-7, with D uncertain. Between the trimmed V and J ends, which lost 3 bases and 6 bases, there was a span of 12 bases. The CDR3 has 13 amino acids. Germline CDR1 and CDR2: MNHEY and SVGAGI. As DNA, the CDR3 is TGTGCCAGCAGTTATGGGCCGTCGCTCGAGCAGTACTTC. Its protein is CASSYGPSLEQYF.

The sample holds one count of this clone. The chain has TRBV4-1 and TRBJ2-7; D call uncertain. Germline assignment: CDR1 MGHRA and CDR2 YSYEKL. V shed 0 bases and J shed 5 bases, with 11 bases lying between them. CDR3 length: 14 residues. Written as DNA, the CDR3 is TGCGCCAGCAGCCAAGACGCCAGGAGCCACGAGCAGTACTTC. Its translation: CASSQDARSHEQYF.

This clone was picked up one time. The chain joins TRBV18 to TRBJ2-1; the match to TRBD2 covers 13 bases. V was pared by 3 bases and J by 5 bases, with 4 bases of the junction left unmatched. The CDR3 extends over 16 amino acids. Germline assignment: CDR1 KGHSH and CDR2 LQKENI. CDR3 in amino acids: CASSPLTSGRNNEQFF. The DNA of the CDR3 is TGTGCCAGCTCACCGCTGACTAGCGGGAGGAACAATGAGCAGTTCTTC.

This clone was recorded a few times. V gene TRBV7-9 combines with J gene TRBJ1-5, with 8 bases that match TRBD1. This CDR3 is 19 amino acids long. CDR1 and CDR2 (germline): SEHNR, FQNEAQ (reference sequence). With V trimmed by 6 bases and J by 0 bases, 16 bases remained unmatched. In DNA form, the CDR3 reads TGTGCCAGCAGAACTACAAGGACAGGGTTTGGATATAGCAATCAGCCCCAGCATTTT. This gives the protein CASRTTRTGFGYSNQPQHF.

The sample holds one count of this clone. The chain couples TRBV6-6 to TRBJ2-7, with 8 bases matching TRBD2. V trimming: 5 bases; J trimming: 3 bases; junction bases outside the gene matches: 6. Germline-derived CDR1 and CDR2 are MNHNY and SVGAGI (reference sequence). CDR3 size: 14 residues. CDR3 region: CASSPPGGYYEQYF. The CDR3 DNA sequence: TGTGCCAGCAGTCCTCCGGGGGGGTACTACGAGCAGTACTTC.

The rearrangement links TRBV4-1 to TRBJ1-1; D is perhaps TRBD1 (6 bases). Trimming took 2 bases from V and 5 from J, leaving 12 bases between them. CDR1 and CDR2 (germline): MGHRA, YSYEKL. The CDR3 length is 14 residues. CDR3 sequence reads: CASSQQTDRTEAFF. Written as DNA, the CDR3 is TGCGCCAGCAGCCAACAAACTGACAGGACTGAAGCTTTCTTT.

The CDR3, as DNA: TGTGCCAGCAGCCCCGAAGGGCGGGTGAACAATGAGCAGTTCTTC. Protein product: CASSPEGRVNNEQFF. The chain combines TRBV3-1 (or the pseudogene TRBV3-2) with TRBJ2-1; tentative D call: TRBD2 (5 bases). CDR1 is LGHDT, CDR2 YNNKEL, per germline (reference sequence). Between the trimmed V and J ends, which lost 4 bases and 5 bases, there was a span of 15 bases. The CDR3 sequence is 15 residues long.

In this sample, this clone turned up many times. The rearrangement joins TRBV4-3 to TRBJ2-7; 10 positions agree with TRBD2. The CDR3 has 14 amino acids. The J segment lost 3 bases and the V segment lost 4 bases, leaving 3 bases of the junction unmatched. The germline gives CDR1 LGHNA, CDR2 YSLEER. DNA of the CDR3: TGCGCCAGCAGCCTGCTAGCGGGAGACTACGAGCAGTACTTC. This codes for CASSLLAGDYEQYF.

This clone was seen more than once but under ten times. The chain couples TRBV24-1 to TRBJ2-1; TRBD2 aligns across 16 bases. Germline V gene lookup returns CDR1 KGHDR and CDR2 SFDVKD. CDR3 length equals 17 residues. Trimming cost V 4 bases and J 4 bases; bases outside gene matches: 3. The CDR3 DNA sequence: TGTGCCACCAGTGAAGCGGGACTAGCGGGAGGGTACAATGAGCAGTTCTTC. Protein: CATSEAGLAGGYNEQFF.

The chain recombines TRBV7-8 with TRBJ1-5; 8 positions match TRBD1. J was trimmed by 0 bases and V by 4 bases; bases with no gene match: 11. This CDR3 contains 18 residues. Germline V gene data show CDR1 as SGHVS and CDR2 as FQNEAQ. CDR3 protein: CASSSPPGQGYSNQPQHF. The DNA for the CDR3 is TGTGCCAGCAGCTCGCCCCCCGGACAGGGATATAGCAATCAGCCCCAGCATTTT.

This clone appeared once. V gene TRBV15 combines with J gene TRBJ2-5; D gene ambiguous. The germline gives CDR1 LNHNV, CDR2 YYDKDF (reference sequence). This CDR3 has 12 residues. V gave up 0 bases and J gave up 14 bases, with 13 bases separating them. CDR3 DNA: TGTGCCACCAGCAGAGATAACCGGGCCGCTTACTTC. This translates into CATSRDNRAAYF.

The rearrangement links TRBV14 to TRBJ1-2, with a tentative D call TRBD1 (6 bases). The CDR3 has 13 residues. Trimming took off 1 base at V and 4 bases at J, with 7 bases between the two ends. Germline-derived CDR1 and CDR2 are SGHDN and FVKESK. The CDR3 spells CASSQGTAYGYTF. CDR3 coding DNA: TGTGCCAGCAGCCAAGGGACAGCCTATGGCTACACCTTC.

This chain joins TRBV11-3 and TRBJ2-1; TRBD1 matches at 8 bases. The CDR3 totals 16 residues. J gave up 2 bases and V 1 base, and 4 bases lay outside the gene matches. Germline assignment: CDR1 SGHNT and CDR2 YENEEA. The CDR3 protein is CASSLGSGGAYNEQFF. DNA for the CDR3: TGTGCCAGCAGCTTAGGGTCAGGGGGCGCCTACAATGAGCAGTTCTTC.

The V gene is TRBV4-1, the J gene TRBJ2-7; D uncertain. CDR1 MGHRA and CDR2 YSYEKL come from the germline V gene. The CDR3 loop spans 14 amino acids. V lost 0 bases to trimming and J lost 7 bases, with 13 bases between them. The CDR3 bases are TGCGCCAGCAGCCAAGAGGGCCTGTCTCAGGAGCAGTACTTC. Its translation: CASSQEGLSQEQYF.

The CDR3 nucleotides read TGTGCCAGCAGCCAAGATCTCGGGACTTCGTTGCTAGCGGAGCACACAGATACGCAGTATTTT. Its protein is CASSQDLGTSLLAEHTDTQYF. V is TRBV3-1 (or the pseudogene TRBV3-2) and J is TRBJ2-3, with TRBD2 matching 7 bases. The germline CDR1 and CDR2 sequences are LGHDT and YNNKEL (reference sequence). Trimming at V came to 0 bases and at J to 2 bases, leaving 20 bases not matched to a gene. There are 21 residues in the CDR3.

This clone occurred many times. The V call is TRBV27, the J call TRBJ2-7; either TRBD1 or TRBD2 may fit D (5 bases each). V was shortened by 3 bases and J by 2 bases, with 8 bases between the two germline ends. Germline CDR1 is MNHEY and CDR2 is SMNVEV (reference sequence). The CDR3 covers 13 residues. The chain's CDR3 is CASSFKGPYEQYF. The DNA of the CDR3 is TGTGCCAGCAGTTTTAAGGGACCCTACGAGCAGTACTTC.

The rearrangement joins TRBV7-2 to TRBJ2-6; D remains unclear. The V gene lost 5 bases and the J gene lost 0 bases, with 11 bases spanning the gap. The CDR3 spans 16 residues. The germline V gene has CDR1 SGHTA and CDR2 FQGNSA. The CDR3 here is CASSPRVLSGANVLTF. The CDR3, as DNA: TGTGCCAGCAGCCCTCGGGTCCTCTCTGGGGCCAACGTCCTGACTTTC.

The chain uses TRBV19 and TRBJ2-5; 8 bases are shared with TRBD1. This CDR3 has 17 amino acids. From germline, CDR1 is LNHDA and CDR2 SQIVND (reference sequence). With V trimmed by 1 base and J by 5 bases, 12 bases remained unmatched. In nucleotides, the CDR3 is TGTGCCAGTAGTATAGGAGATGAGCCAGGGGGCGTGGAGACCCAGTACTTC. The encoded protein is CASSIGDEPGGVETQYF.

This sequence joins TRBV28 and TRBJ1-1, with D possibly TRBD1 on 6 matching bases. V lost 7 bases to trimming and J lost 11 bases, with 17 bases between them. In germline, CDR1 is MDHEN, CDR2 SYDVKM. The CDR3 sequence is 12 residues long. The CDR3 DNA sequence: TGTGCCAGCATCACCGGGGGGGCCGGTGCTTTCTTT. This encodes CASITGGAGAFF. The variable domain in full, with the rest retrieved from reference TRBV28 and TRBJ1-1, is DVKVTQSSRYLVKRTGEKVFLECVQDMDHENMFWYRQDPGLGLRLIYFSYDVKMKEKGDIPEGYSVSREKKERFSLILESASTNQTSMYLCASITGGAGAFFGQGTRLTVV.

The chain has TRBV28 and TRBJ2-5; the D gene is possibly TRBD2 (5 bases). CDR1 is MDHEN, CDR2 SYDVKM, per germline. This CDR3 region has 17 residues. Trimming stripped 6 bases from V and 5 bases from J, with 25 bases between. The DNA for the CDR3 is TGTGCCAGCAGCTCCCCTCAAGAGGGCCTGGAGTTTGAGACCCAGTACTTC. Translating gives CASSSPQEGLEFETQYF.

This chain uses TRBV27 with TRBJ2-1; 10 bases map to TRBD2. With 5 bases clipped from V and 4 bases from J, the junction kept 5 bases outside the gene matches. The V gene's germline CDR1 is MNHEY and CDR2 SMNVEV (reference sequence). The CDR3 covers 15 residues. DNA for the CDR3: TGTGCCAGCAGTCGTACTAGCGGGGATTACAATGAGCAGTTCTTC. Encoded protein: CASSRTSGDYNEQFF.

V is TRBV28 and J is TRBJ1-5, with 8 bases identical to TRBD1. V was clipped by 1 base and J by 1 base; unmatched bases: 6. The CDR3 consists of 17 residues. The germline gives CDR1 MDHEN, CDR2 SYDVKM. Here the CDR3 reads CASSLFRGRPSNQPQHF. DNA for the CDR3: TGTGCCAGCAGTTTATTCAGGGGGCGGCCCAGCAATCAGCCCCAGCATTTT.

The CDR3 spells CATSTSTDTQYF. The CDR3, as DNA: TGTGCCACCAGCACATCCACAGATACGCAGTATTTT. The chain recombines TRBV15 with TRBJ2-3; D call uncertain. V shed 4 bases and J shed 2 bases, with 4 bases lying between them. Germline V gene lookup returns CDR1 LNHNV and CDR2 YYDKDF (reference sequence). This CDR3 contains 12 residues.

The chain employs TRBV29-1 and TRBJ1-2; D is possibly TRBD1 (5 bases). The length of the CDR3 is 12 residues. The V and J ends lost 7 bases and 6 bases respectively, with 15 bases between them. Germline V gives CDR1 SQVTM, CDR2 ANQGSEA. The CDR3 here is CSAWDEIHGYTF. DNA for the CDR3: TGCAGCGCCTGGGACGAGATCCATGGCTACACCTTC.

Only a few counts were recorded for this clone. The genes are TRBV5-1 and TRBJ2-6, with 8 bases fitting TRBD1. J lost 0 bases, V lost 0 bases, and 5 bases had no gene match. Germline V lookup: CDR1 SGHRS, CDR2 YFSETQ. This CDR3 is built from 18 residues. The DNA for the CDR3 is TGCGCCAGCAGCTTGGGGAGGGACAGGCCCTCTGGGGCCAACGTCCTGACTTTC. Its translation is CASSLGRDRPSGANVLTF.

The CDR3 DNA reads TGTGCCAGCAGCCAAGGGACAGGAGTCTACGAGCAGTACTTC. This encodes CASSQGTGVYEQYF. V gene TRBV14 combines with J gene TRBJ2-7, with 7 nucleotides matching TRBD1. Trimming at V came to 1 base and at J to 3 bases, leaving 3 bases not matched to a gene. Per germline, CDR1 SGHDN and CDR2 FVKESK. This CDR3 comprises 14 residues.

The chain recombines TRBV6-5 with TRBJ1-2; unclear D gene. V lost 0 bases and J 2 bases, leaving 7 bases between the germline ends. The CDR3 has 14 residues. Germline V gene sequence: CDR1 MNHEY, CDR2 SVGAGI. The CDR3 here is CASSYSPENYGYTF. Written as DNA, the CDR3 is TGTGCCAGCAGTTACTCGCCAGAAAACTATGGCTACACCTTC.

This chain uses TRBV11-2 with TRBJ1-2; TRBD1 matches 8 bases. CDR1 and CDR2 from the germline V gene are SGHAT and FQNNGV. The CDR3 consists of 15 residues. V shed 1 base and J 4 bases; nucleotides not matched to a gene: 5. In DNA, the CDR3 is TGTGCCAGCAGCTTAGCCGGACAGGGTTCCTATGGCTACACCTTC. Amino acid sequence: CASSLAGQGSYGYTF.

This chain connects TRBV5-4 to TRBJ2-7, with 9 bases that match TRBD2. From germline, CDR1 is SGHNT and CDR2 YYREEE (reference sequence). CDR3 size: 18 residues. Losses at the gene ends were 0 bases for V and 2 bases for J; bases not matched to a gene: 12. The CDR3 DNA follows: TGTGCCAGCAGCTTGGGACGGCGGGGGGGCCTCGCCCCCTACGAGCAGTACTTC. Translated: CASSLGRRGGLAPYEQYF.